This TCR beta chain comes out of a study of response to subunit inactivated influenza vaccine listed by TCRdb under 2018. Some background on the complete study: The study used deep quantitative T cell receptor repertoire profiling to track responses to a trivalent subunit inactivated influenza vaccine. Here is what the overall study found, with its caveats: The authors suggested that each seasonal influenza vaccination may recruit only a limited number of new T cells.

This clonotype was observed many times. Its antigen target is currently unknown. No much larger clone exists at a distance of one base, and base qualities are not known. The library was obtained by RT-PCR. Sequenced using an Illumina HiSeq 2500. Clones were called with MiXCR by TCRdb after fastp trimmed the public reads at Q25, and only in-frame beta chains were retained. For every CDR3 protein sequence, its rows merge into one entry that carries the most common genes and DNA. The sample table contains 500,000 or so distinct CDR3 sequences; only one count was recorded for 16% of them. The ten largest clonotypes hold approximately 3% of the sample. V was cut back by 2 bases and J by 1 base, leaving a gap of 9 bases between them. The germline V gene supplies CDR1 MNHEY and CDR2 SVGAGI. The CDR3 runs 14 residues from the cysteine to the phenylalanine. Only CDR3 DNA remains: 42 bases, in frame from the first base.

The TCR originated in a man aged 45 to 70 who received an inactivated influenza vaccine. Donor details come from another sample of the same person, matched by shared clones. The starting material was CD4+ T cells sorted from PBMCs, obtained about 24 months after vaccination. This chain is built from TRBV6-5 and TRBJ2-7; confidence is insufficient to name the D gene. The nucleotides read TGTGCCAGCAGTTACGACGCTGGATCCTACGAGCAGTACTTC. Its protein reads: CASSYDAGSYEQYF.